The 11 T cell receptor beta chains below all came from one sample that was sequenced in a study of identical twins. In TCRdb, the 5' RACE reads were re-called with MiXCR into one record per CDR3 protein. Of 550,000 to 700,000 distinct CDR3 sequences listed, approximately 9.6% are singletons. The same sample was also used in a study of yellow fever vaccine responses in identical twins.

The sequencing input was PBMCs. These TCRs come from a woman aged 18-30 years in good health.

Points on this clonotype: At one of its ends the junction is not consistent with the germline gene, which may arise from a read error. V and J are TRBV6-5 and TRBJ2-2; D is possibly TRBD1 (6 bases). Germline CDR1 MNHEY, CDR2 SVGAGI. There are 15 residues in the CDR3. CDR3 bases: TGTGCCAGCAGTTACTCTTTGGGGGCCACCGGGGAGCTGGTTTTT. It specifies CASSYSLGATGELVF.

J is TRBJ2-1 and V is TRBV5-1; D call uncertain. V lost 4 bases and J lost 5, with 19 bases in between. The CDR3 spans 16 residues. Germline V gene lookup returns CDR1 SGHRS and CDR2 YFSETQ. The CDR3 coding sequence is TGCGCCAGCAGCACTTTAACCGTCCAGCGCGACAATGAGCAGTTCTTC. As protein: CASSTLTVQRDNEQFF.

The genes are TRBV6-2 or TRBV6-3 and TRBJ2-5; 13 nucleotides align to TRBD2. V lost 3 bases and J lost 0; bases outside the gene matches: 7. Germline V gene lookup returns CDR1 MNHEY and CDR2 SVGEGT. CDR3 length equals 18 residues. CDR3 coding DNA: TGTGCCAGCAGTTATGGACTAGCGGGAGCGAGAAACCAAGAGACCCAGTACTTC. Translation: CASSYGLAGARNQETQYF.

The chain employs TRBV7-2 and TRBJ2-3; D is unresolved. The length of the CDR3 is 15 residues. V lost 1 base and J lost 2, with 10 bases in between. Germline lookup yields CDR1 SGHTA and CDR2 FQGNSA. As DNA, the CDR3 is TGTGCCAGCAGCTTAGTATTCCGAAACACAGATACGCAGTATTTT. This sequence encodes CASSLVFRNTDTQYF.

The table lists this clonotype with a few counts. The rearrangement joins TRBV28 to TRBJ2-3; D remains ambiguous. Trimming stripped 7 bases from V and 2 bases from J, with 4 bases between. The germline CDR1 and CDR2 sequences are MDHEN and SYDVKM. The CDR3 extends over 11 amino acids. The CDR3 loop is CASIATDTQYF. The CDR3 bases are TGTGCCAGCATTGCCACAGATACGCAGTATTTT.

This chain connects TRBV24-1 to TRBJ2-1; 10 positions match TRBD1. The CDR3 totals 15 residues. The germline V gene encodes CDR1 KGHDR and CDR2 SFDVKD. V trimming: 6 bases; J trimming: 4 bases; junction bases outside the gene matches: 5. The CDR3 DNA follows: TGTGCCACCAGTCTTGGGGACAGGGGTTACAATGAGCAGTTCTTC. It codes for CATSLGDRGYNEQFF.

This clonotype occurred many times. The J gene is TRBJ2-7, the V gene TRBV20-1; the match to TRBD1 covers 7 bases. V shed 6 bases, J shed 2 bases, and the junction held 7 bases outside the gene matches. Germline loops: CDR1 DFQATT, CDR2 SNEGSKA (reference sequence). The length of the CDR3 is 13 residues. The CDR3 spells CSALSGQAYEQYF. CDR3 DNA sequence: TGCAGTGCCCTGAGCGGACAGGCCTACGAGCAGTACTTC.

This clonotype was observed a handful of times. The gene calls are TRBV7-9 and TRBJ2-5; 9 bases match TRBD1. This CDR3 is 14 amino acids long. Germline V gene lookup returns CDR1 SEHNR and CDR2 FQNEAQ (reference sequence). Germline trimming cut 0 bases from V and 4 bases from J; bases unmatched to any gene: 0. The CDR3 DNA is TGTGCCAGCAGCTTAGCACAGGGGGCAGAGACCCAGTACTTC. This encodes CASSLAQGAETQYF.

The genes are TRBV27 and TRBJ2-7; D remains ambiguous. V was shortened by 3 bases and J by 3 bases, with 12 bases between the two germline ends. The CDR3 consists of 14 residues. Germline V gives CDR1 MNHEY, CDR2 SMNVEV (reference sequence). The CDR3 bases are TGTGCCAGCAGTTTCCTTGTGTCCGGCTACGAGCAGTACTTC. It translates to CASSFLVSGYEQYF.

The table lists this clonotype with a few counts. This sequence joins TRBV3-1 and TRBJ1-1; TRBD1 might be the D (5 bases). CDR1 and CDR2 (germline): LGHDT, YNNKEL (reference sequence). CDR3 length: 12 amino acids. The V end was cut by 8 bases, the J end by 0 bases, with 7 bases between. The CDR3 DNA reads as TGTGCCAGCGGGGGAGTGAACACTGAAGCTTTCTTT. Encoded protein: CASGGVNTEAFF.

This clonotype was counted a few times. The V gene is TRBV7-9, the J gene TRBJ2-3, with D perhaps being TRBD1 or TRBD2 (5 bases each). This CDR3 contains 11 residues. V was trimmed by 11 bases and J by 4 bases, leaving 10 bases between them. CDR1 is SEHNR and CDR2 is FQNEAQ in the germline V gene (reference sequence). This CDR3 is CAGTWADTQYF. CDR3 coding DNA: TGTGCCGGGACGTGGGCAGATACGCAGTATTTT.